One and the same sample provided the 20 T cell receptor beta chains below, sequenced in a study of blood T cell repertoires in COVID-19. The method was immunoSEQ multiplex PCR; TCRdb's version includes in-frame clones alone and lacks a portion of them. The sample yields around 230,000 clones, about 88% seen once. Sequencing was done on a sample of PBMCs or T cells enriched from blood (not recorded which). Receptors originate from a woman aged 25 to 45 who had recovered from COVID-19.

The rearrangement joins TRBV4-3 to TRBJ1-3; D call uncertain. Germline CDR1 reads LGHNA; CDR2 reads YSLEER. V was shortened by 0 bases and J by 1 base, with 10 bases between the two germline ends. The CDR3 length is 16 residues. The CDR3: CASSQDFKRSGNTIYF. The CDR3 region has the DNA TGCGCCAGCAGCCAAGATTTTAAGCGTTCTGGAAACACCATATATTTT.

The CDR3 sequence: CASSTNPQYVGGRTDTQYF. The CDR3 DNA reads as TGTGCCAGCAGCACAAACCCCCAATATGTCGGGGGACGCACAGATACGCAGTATTTT. The chain links TRBV13 to TRBJ2-3; D possibly corresponds to TRBD2 (6 bases). Trimming left V 5 bases short and J 1 base short, with 25 bases between. The CDR3 extends over 19 amino acids. Germline values: CDR1 PRHDT, CDR2 FYEKMQ (reference sequence).

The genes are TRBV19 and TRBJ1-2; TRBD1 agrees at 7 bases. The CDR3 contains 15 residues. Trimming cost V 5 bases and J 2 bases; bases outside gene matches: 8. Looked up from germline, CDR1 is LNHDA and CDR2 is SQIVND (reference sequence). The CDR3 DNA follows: TGTGCCAGTAGTCCAGGGACAGTCGTCAACTATGGCTACACCTTC. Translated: CASSPGTVVNYGYTF.

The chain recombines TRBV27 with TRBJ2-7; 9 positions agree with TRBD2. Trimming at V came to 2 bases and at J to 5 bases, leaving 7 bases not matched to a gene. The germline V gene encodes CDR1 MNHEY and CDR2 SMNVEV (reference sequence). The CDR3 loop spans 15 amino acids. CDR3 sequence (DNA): TGTGCCAGCAGTTTAAGAAGCGGGGGGTCCCACGAGCAGTACTTC. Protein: CASSLRSGGSHEQYF.

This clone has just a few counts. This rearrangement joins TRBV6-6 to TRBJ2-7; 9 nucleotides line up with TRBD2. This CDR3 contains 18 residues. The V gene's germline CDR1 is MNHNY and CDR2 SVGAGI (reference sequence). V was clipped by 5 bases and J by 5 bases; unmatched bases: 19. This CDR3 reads CASSPNRGAGTSRNEQYF. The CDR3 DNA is TGTGCCAGCAGTCCAAACAGGGGAGCCGGGACTAGCCGGAACGAGCAGTACTTC.

The CDR3 bases are TGTGCCAGTAGTCCTCGACAGGGGGCGAGGAATGAGCAGTTCTTC. Encoded protein: CASSPRQGARNEQFF. The V gene is TRBV19, the J gene TRBJ2-1; 10 bases are a match to TRBD1. With 5 bases clipped from V and 7 bases from J, the junction kept 8 bases outside the gene matches. CDR3 length: 15 residues. CDR1 LNHDA and CDR2 SQIVND come from the germline V gene (reference sequence).

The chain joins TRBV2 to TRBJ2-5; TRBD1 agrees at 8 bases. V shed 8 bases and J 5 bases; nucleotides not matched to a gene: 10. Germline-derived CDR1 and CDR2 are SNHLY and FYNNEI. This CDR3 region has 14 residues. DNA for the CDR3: TGTGCCAGCGCCATTGACAGGGGCGGGGAGACCCAGTACTTC. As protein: CASAIDRGGETQYF.

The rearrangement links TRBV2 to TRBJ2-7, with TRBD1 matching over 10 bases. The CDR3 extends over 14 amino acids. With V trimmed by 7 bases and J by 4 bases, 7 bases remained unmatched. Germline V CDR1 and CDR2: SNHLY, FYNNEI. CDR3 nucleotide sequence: TGTGCCAGCATTCCCCGGGACAGGGGATACGAGCAGTACTTC. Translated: CASIPRDRGYEQYF.

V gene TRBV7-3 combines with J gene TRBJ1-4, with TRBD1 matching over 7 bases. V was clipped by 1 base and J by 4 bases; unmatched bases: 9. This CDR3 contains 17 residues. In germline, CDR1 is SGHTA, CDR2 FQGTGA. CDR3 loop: CASSLRVRRTGNEKLFF. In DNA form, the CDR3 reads TGTGCCAGCAGCTTAAGGGTTAGGAGGACAGGTAATGAAAAACTGTTTTTT.

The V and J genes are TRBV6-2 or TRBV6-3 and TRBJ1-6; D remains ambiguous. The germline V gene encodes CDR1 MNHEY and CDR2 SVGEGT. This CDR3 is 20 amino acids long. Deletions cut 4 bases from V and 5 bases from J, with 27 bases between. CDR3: CASSFFPGDDTSLNNSPLHF. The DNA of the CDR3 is TGTGCCAGCAGTTTTTTCCCGGGAGACGACACCTCGCTGAATAATTCACCCCTCCACTTT.

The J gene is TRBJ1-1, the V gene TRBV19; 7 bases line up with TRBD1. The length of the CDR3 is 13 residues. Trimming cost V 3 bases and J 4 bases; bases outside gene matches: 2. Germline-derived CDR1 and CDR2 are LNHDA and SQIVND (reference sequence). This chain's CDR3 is CASSITGATEAFF. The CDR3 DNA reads TGTGCCAGTAGTATTACAGGGGCCACTGAAGCTTTCTTT.

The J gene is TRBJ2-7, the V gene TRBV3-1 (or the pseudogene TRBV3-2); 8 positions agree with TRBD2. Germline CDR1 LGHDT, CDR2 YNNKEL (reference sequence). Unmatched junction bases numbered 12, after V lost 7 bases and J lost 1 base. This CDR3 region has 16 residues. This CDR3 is CASTPSGGGWSYEQYF. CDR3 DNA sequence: TGTGCCAGCACCCCGAGTGGCGGGGGGTGGTCCTACGAGCAGTACTTC.

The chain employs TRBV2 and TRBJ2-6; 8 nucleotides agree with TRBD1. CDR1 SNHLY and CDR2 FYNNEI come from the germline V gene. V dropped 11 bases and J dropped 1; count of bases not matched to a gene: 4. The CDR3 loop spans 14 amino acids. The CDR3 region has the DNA TGTGCCTCAGGGGGCGGATCTGGGGCCAACGTCCTGACTTTC. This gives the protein CASGGGSGANVLTF.

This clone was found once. CDR3 coding DNA: TGTGCCAGCAGCCCCATCGACAGGGCTAAAGATACGCAGTATTTT. This sequence encodes CASSPIDRAKDTQYF. The chain joins TRBV7-9 to TRBJ2-3, with TRBD1 matching over 7 bases. The CDR3 spans 15 residues. Germline values: CDR1 SEHNR, CDR2 FQNEAQ (reference sequence). V gave up 5 bases and J gave up 5 bases; unmatched junction bases: 10.

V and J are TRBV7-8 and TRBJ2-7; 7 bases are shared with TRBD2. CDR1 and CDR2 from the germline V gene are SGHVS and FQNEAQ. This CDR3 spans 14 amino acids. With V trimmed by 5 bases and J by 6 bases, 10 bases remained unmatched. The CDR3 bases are TGTGCCAGCAGCCCCGGGACTACCTTCAGCGAGCAGTACTTC. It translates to CASSPGTTFSEQYF.

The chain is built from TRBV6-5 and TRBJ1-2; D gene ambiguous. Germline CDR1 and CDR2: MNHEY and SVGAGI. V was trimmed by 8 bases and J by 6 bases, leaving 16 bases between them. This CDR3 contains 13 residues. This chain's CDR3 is CASFPRTGNGYTF. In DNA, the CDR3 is TGTGCCAGCTTTCCCCGGACTGGGAATGGCTACACCTTC.

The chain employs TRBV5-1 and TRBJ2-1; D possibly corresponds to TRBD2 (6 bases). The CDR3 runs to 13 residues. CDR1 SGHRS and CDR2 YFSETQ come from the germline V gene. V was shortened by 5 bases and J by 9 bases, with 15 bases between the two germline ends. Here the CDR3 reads CASRMEGSGEQFF. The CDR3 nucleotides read TGCGCCAGCAGGATGGAGGGTTCGGGTGAGCAGTTCTTC.

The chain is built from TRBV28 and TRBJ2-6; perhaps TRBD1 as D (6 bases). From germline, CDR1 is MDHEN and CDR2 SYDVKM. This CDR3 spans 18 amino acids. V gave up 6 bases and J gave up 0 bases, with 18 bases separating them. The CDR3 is CASSPWDTQLSGANVLTF. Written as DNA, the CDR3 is TGTGCCAGCAGCCCCTGGGACACCCAACTCTCTGGGGCCAACGTCCTGACTTTC.

As DNA, the CDR3 is TGTGCCAGCAGTTACGAGGGACTAGCGGGGGTGGATGAGCAGTTCTTC. Protein product: CASSYEGLAGVDEQFF. The genes are TRBV6-2 or TRBV6-3 and TRBJ2-1, with TRBD2 matching 14 bases. Germline V gene lookup returns CDR1 MNHEY and CDR2 SVGEGT. The CDR3 contains 16 residues. V shed 2 bases and J 8 bases; nucleotides not matched to a gene: 5.

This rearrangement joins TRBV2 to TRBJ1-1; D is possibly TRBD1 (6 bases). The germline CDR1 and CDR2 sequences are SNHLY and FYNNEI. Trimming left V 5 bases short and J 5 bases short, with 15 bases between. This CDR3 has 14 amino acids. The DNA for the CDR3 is TGTGCCAGCAGTCACACAGGGTATTCTACTGAAGCTTTCTTT. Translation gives CASSHTGYSTEAFF.